This T cell receptor (beta chain) was sequenced during a study of cytomegalovirus exposure and HLA in healthy donors. Background on the study: The Caucasian-associated ancestry cluster contained about 80% of the approximately 400 genotyped donors. Whole-study results and caveats: Among the most significant clusters, several appeared linked to common viral pathogens in a later analysis.

The CDR3 runs to 13 residues. The germline CDR1 and CDR2 sequences are MDHEN and SYDVKM. The V end lost 5 bases, the J end lost 9 bases, and 16 bases lay between the germline ends. 60 Vbeta and 13 Jbeta primers were used in PCR. Method: immunoSEQ multiplex PCR; TCRdb's copy keeps in-frame clones and lacks some. The sample has 150,000 to 200,000 clones; 65% to 90% are singletons. In the case of this clone: Its antigen is still unknown.

This receptor was taken from a woman between 45 and 60 years old in good health and CMV-seronegative. The sample taken for sequencing was PBMCs. The chain uses TRBV28 and TRBJ1-1; the D gene is possibly TRBD1 (5 bases). CDR3 loop: CASSQNFRVKAFF. In nucleotides, the CDR3 is TGTGCCAGCAGTCAAAACTTCAGGGTCAAAGCTTTCTTT.